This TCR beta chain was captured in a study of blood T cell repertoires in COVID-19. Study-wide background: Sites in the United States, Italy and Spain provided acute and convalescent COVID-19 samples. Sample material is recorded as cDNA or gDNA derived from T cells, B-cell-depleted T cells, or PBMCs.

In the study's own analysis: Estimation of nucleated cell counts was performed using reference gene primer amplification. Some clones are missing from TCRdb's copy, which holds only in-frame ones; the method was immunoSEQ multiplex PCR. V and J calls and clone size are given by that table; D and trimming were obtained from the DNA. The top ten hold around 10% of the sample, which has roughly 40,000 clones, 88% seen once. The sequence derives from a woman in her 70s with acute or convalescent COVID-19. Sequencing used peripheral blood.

CDR3 region: CASSRDRGTAGELFF. CDR3 in DNA: TGTGCCAGCAGTCGGGACAGGGGGACAGCCGGGGAGCTGTTTTTT. This chain joins TRBV7-9 and TRBJ2-2; TRBD1 matches 11 bases. Germline lookup yields CDR1 SEHNR and CDR2 FQNEAQ (reference sequence). V was clipped by 6 bases and J by 6 bases; unmatched bases: 6. The CDR3 contains 15 residues.